The 7 T cell receptor beta chains reported below all come from one sample, sequenced in a study of CD8+ T cells in alopecia areata. The treatment here: oral pan-JAK inhibitor, 5-10 mg twice daily. Following extraction, RNA underwent reverse transcription to cDNA, which served as the sequencing template. Repertoires were generated with immunoSEQ multiplex PCR, while TCRdb's copy carries only in-frame clones and drops some. Seen here are about 160,000 clones, under 70% observed once, and the top ten hold more than 0.7%. Sequences were derived from CD4+ T cells sorted from blood, sampled at week 4, from a patient treated with tofacitinib. The receptors derive from a human donor with alopecia areata.

This chain connects TRBV4-3 to TRBJ1-2; tentative D call: TRBD1 (6 bases). This CDR3 region has 16 residues. The germline V and J ends were trimmed by 0 bases and 4 bases, with 15 bases remaining between them. Germline CDR1 LGHNA, CDR2 YSLEER. CDR3 nucleotides: TGCGCCAGCAGCCAAGAAGGCGGACAGACACCCTATGGCTACACCTTC. Translating gives CASSQEGGQTPYGYTF.

This sequence joins TRBV10-3 and TRBJ1-6; D not certain. This CDR3 has 11 amino acids. The V gene lost 3 bases and the J gene lost 10 bases, with 4 bases spanning the gap. Per germline, CDR1 ENHRY and CDR2 SYGVKD. Here the CDR3 reads CAISDGSPLHF. Here the CDR3 DNA reads TGTGCCATCAGTGACGGATCACCCCTCCACTTT.

The chain uses TRBV25-1 and TRBJ1-4; 7 bases map to TRBD1. Germline CDR1 is MGHDK and CDR2 is SYGVNS. J was trimmed by 8 bases and V by 1 base; bases with no gene match: 7. CDR3 length: 15 amino acids. CDR3 bases: TGTGCCAGCAGTGAATCCGGGACAGTAAGCGAAAAACTGTTTTTT. It translates to CASSESGTVSEKLFF.

The J gene is TRBJ2-5, the V gene TRBV9; 9 nucleotides line up with TRBD2. CDR1 SGDLS and CDR2 YYNGEE come from the germline V gene. The CDR3 has 16 residues. The V and J ends lost 0 bases and 1 base, in that order; junction bases with no gene match: 4. The CDR3 DNA follows: TGTGCCAGCAGCGTAGGGGAAGCGGGGGGCCAAGAGACCCAGTACTTC. It codes for CASSVGEAGGQETQYF. Variable domain in full (rest from reference TRBV9 and TRBJ2-5): DSGVTQTPKHLITATGQRVTLRCSPRSGDLSVYWYQQSLDQGLQFLIQYYNGEERAKGNILERFSAQQFPDLHSELNLSSLELGDSALYFCASSVGEAGGQETQYFGPGTRLLVL.

The chain uses TRBV5-6 and TRBJ2-7; D may correspond to TRBD1 or TRBD2 (5 bases each). Germline V gene data show CDR1 as SGHDT and CDR2 as YYEEEE. The CDR3 loop spans 15 amino acids. The V end lost 3 bases, the J end lost 0 bases, and 13 bases lay between the germline ends. CDR3 DNA sequence: TGTGCCAGCAGCTACACGGGACGGAGCTCCTACGAGCAGTACTTC. Residues: CASSYTGRSSYEQYF.

This chain uses TRBV4-3 with TRBJ1-6, with 11 bases identical to TRBD1. Germline V lookup: CDR1 LGHNA, CDR2 YSLEER. After removal of 0 bases from V and 10 bases from J, the junction contained 8 bases not matched to a gene. The CDR3 covers 17 residues. DNA of the CDR3: TGCGCCAGCAGCCAAGATATCGGGACAGGGGGTGGATCACCCCTCCACTTT. Translating it yields CASSQDIGTGGGSPLHF.

The gene calls are TRBV6-5 and TRBJ1-2; D is possibly TRBD1 (5 bases). This CDR3 contains 13 residues. Trimming stripped 9 bases from V and 0 bases from J, with 11 bases between. From germline, CDR1 is MNHEY and CDR2 SVGAGI. CDR3 DNA: TGTGCCAGTTTTAGGGGTCCTAACTATGGCTACACCTTC. It specifies CASFRGPNYGYTF.